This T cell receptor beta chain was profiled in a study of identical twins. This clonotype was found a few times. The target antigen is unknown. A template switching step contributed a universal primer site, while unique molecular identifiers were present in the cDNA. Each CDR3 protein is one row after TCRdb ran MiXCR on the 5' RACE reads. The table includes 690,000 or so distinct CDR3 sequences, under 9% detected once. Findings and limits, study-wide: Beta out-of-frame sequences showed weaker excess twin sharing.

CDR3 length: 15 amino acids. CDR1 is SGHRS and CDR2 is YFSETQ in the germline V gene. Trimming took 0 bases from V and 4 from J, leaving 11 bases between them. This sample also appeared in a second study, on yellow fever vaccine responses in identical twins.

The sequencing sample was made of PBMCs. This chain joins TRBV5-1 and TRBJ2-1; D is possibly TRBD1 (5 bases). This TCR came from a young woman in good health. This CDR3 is CASSLGQIQYNEQFF. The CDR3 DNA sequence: TGCGCCAGCAGCTTGGGACAGATCCAGTACAATGAGCAGTTCTTC.